The present TCR beta chain was sequenced within a study of immune cell composition in non-small cell lung cancer. Overall study: Lung adenocarcinoma or squamous carcinoma made up most tumours.

The normal lung sample lay at least 3 cm, and maximally far, from the tumour. Assay: immunoSEQ multiplex PCR; the TCRdb copy retains only in-frame clones and omits some. The table lists approximately 3,500 clones, about three quarters of them singletons. V lost 3 bases and J lost 2; bases outside the gene matches: 5. This CDR3 comprises 16 residues. Per the germline V gene, CDR1 is LGHNA and CDR2 is YSLEER. Study results and caveats: Roughly 82% of squamous and about 31% of adenocarcinoma cases had tumour-associated clones >0.5%.

On this clone: Its antigen remains unidentified.

The sample consisted of non-adjacent lung tissue. This TCR came from a human donor with non-small cell lung cancer. The V and J genes are TRBV4-3 and TRBJ2-1, with 9 nucleotides matching TRBD2. CDR3 in amino acids: CASSQNLAGPYNEQFF. The CDR3 nucleotides are TGCGCCAGCAGCCAGAACCTAGCGGGGCCCTACAATGAGCAGTTCTTC.